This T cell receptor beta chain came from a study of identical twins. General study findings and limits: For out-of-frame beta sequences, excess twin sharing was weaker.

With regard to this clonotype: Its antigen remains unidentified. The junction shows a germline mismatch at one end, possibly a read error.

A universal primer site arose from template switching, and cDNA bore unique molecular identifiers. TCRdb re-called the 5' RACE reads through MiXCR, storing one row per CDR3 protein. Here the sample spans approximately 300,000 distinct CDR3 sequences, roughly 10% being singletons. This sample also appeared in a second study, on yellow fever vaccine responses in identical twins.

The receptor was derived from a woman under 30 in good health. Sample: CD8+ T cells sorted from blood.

The DNA of the CDR3 is TGTCCCAGCAGCGGGAGCGAGGGCTACGAGCAGTACTTC. It encodes CPSSGSEGYEQYF. This rearrangement joins TRBV7-2 to TRBJ2-7; TRBD2 agrees at 8 bases. The CDR3 extends over 13 amino acids. CDR1 and CDR2 from the germline V gene are SGHTA and FQGNSA.